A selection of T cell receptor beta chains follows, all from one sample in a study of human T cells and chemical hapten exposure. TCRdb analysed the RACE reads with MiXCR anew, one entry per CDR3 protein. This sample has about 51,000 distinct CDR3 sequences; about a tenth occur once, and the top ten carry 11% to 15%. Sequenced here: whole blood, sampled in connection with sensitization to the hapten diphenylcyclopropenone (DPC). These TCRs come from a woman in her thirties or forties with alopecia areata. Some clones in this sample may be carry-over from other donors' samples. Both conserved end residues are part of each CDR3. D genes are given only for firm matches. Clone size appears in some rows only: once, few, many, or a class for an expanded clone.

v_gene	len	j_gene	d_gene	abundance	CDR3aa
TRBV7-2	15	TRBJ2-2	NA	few	CASSTQGVATGELFF
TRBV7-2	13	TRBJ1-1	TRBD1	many	CASSRTGVPEAFF
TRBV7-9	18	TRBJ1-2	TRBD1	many	CASSLAVPRTGTGYGYTF
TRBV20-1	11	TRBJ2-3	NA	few	CSALTHNTQYF
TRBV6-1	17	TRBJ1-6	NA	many	CASSGHIRGTPNSPLHF
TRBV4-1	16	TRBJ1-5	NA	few	CASSPWTRGAGQPQHF
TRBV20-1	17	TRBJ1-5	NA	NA	CSARPVTVKNSNQPQHF
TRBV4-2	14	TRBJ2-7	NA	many	CASSHMGSSYEQYF
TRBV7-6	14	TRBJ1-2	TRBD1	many	CASSLKQGAGGYTF
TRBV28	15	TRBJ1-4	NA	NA	CASSLGGQQNEKLFF
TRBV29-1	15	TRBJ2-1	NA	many	CSVAPRGGDYNEQFF
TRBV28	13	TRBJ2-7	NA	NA	CASSWDNSYEQYF
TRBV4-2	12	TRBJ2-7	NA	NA	CASSPQGSKQYF
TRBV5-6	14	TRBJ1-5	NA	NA	CASSLRTNNQPQHF
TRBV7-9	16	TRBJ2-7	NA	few	CASSPDPSVSSYEQYF
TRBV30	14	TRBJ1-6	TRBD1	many	CAWRPRQGGTPLHF
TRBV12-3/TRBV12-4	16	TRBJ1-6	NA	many	CASSLGGVSYNSPLHF
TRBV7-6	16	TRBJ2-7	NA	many	CASSPSEGQGAYEQYF
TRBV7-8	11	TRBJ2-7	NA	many	CASFSSYEQYF
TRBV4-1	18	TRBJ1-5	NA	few	CASSQEAPQQYSNQPQHF
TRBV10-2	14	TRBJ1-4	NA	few	CASKLDRGSEKLFF
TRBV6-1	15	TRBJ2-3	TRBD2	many	CASRGLAGGPDTQYF
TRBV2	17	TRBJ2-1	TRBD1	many	CASTILKQGALNNEQFF
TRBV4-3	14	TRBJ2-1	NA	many	CASSQAGRVNEQFF
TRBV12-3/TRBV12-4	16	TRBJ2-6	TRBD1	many	CASRRDRGTGANVLTF
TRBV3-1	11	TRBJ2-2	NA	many	CASSQSGELFF
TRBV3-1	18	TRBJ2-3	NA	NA	CASSQDRDGGLLMNTQYF
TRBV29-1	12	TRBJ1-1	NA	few	CSVQQGRTEAFF